This TCR beta chain came from a study of T-cell reconstitution after alpha-beta-depleted transplantation in children. Study-wide results and caveats: Some patients owed their high day-60 TCRbeta diversity to surviving recipient T cells and thymic progenitors. By one year post-transplant, T-cell counts and diversity largely arose from T cells that were newly produced.

Trimming removed 5 bases from V and 2 bases from J, with 17 bases in between. This CDR3 region has 16 residues. CDR1 is SGHTA, CDR2 FQGNSA, per germline. This clonotype has a single count. Its specificity is not known. Using unique molecular identifiers, the investigators prepared the TCRbeta library. Each CDR3 protein gets one entry after TCRdb re-called the PCR reads with MiXCR. The data contain approximately 47,000 distinct CDR3 sequences, roughly 52% of them singletons. This specimen was peripheral blood, taken before TCRalphabeta/CD19-depleted stem cell transplant. The chain has TRBV7-2 and TRBJ2-3; D possibly matches TRBD1 or TRBD2 (5 bases each). This TCR was sampled from a boy less than two years old with SCID, due to receive a stem cell transplant. CDR3 residues: CASSLLGRTLTDTQYF. CDR3 nucleotides: TGTGCCAGCAGCCTCCTGGGACGGACCCTCACAGATACGCAGTATTTT.